The source of this TCR beta chain is a study of T cell responses to AZD1222 COVID-19 vaccine. Study as a whole: Analysis merged second doses at about 4 or about 12 weeks.

Study findings and constraints: Clonal diversity was possibly underestimated; the donors were predominantly white British and more often female. Repertoire sampling was restricted to post-peak T cell response timepoints. Nearly half of spike-specific TCRs reportedly target unmutated variant regions.

For this clone: Its antigen is not known.

Germline V CDR1 and CDR2: SGHRS, YFSETQ. V lost 4 bases and J 6 bases, leaving 17 bases between the germline ends. The CDR3 is made up of 14 amino acids. The assay was immunoSEQ multiplex PCR, and TCRdb's table has in-frame clones only and misses some. This table holds some 97,000 clones, 70% to 90% found once. The chain couples TRBV5-1 to TRBJ2-7; D gene ambiguous. The source material was peripheral blood, sampled on day 0 of AZD1222 vaccination. The receptor comes from an adult in good health. The CDR3 here is CASSLKTGRTEQYF. CDR3 in DNA: TGCGCCAGCAGCCTAAAGACCGGACGGACCGAGCAGTACTTC.